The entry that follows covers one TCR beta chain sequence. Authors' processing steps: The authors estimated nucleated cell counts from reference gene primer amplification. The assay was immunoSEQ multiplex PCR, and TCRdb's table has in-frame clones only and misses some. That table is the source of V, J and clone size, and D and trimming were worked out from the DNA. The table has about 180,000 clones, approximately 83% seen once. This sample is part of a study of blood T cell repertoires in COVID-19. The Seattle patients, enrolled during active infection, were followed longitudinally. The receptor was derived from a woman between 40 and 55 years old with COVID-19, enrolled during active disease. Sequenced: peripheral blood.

This chain's CDR3 is CASSLRVGTGNNEQFF. In DNA, the CDR3 is TGTGCCAGCAGCTTGAGGGTGGGGACAGGGAATAATGAGCAGTTCTTC. The chain links TRBV7-3 to TRBJ2-1, with 9 nucleotides matching TRBD1. CDR3 length: 16 amino acids. Germline values: CDR1 SGHTA, CDR2 FQGTGA. The V gene end was trimmed by 3 bases and the J gene end by 7 bases; junction bases not matched to a gene: 10. Supplemented by reference TRBV7-3 and TRBJ2-1, the full variable domain reads GAGVSQTPSNKVTEKGKYVELRCDPISGHTALYWYRQSLGQGPEFLIYFQGTGAADDSGLPNDRFFAVRPEGSVSTLKIQRTERGDSAVYLCASSLRVGTGNNEQFFGPGTRLTVL.